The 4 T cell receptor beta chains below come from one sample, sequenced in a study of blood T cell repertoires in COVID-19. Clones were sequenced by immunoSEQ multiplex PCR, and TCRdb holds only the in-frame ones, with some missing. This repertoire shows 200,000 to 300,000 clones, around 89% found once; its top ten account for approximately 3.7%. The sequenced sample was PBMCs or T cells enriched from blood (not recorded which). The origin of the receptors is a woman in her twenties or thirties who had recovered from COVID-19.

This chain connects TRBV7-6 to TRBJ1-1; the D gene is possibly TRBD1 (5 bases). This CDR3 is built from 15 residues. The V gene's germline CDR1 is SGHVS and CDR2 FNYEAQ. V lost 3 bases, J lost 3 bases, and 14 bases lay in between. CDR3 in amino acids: CASSFRARGDTEAFF. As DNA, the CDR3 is TGTGCCAGCAGCTTTAGGGCTCGGGGGGACACTGAAGCTTTCTTT.

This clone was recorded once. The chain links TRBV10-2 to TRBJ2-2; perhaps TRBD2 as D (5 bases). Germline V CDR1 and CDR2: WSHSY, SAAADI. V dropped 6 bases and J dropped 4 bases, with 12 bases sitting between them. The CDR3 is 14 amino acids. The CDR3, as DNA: TGCGCCAGCAGAAACAGCGGTGGCACCGGGGAGCTGTTTTTT. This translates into CASRNSGGTGELFF.

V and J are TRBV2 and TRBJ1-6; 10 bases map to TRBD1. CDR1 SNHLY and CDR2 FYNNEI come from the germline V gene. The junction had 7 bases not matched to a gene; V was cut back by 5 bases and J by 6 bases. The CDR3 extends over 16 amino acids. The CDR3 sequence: CASSLRQGASNSPLHF. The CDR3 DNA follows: TGTGCCAGCAGTTTAAGACAGGGGGCTAGTAATTCACCCCTCCACTTT.

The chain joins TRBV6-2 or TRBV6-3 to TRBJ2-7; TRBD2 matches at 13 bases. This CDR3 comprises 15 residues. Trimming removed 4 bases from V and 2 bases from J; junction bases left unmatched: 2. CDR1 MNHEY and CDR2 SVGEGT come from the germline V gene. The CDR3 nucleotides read TGTGCCAGCAGTTGGGGACTAGCGGGACCCTACGAGCAGTACTTC. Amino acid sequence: CASSWGLAGPYEQYF.